The next 5 T cell receptor beta chains were all read from a single sample in a study of T cell repertoires in cytomegalovirus infection. Using its own MiXCR run on the reads, TCRdb lists one record per CDR3 protein. This table has fewer than 550,000 distinct CDR3 sequences, around 11% appearing once. Sequenced sample: PBMCs. Receptor source: a human donor in good health (CMV status not recorded). Some clones in this sample may be carry-over from other donors' samples.

This clonotype was counted many times. This chain connects TRBV7-3 to TRBJ1-4; 7 positions agree with TRBD1. The CDR3 is 15 residues long. Per germline, CDR1 SGHTA and CDR2 FQGTGA. V gave up 4 bases and J gave up 1 base; unmatched junction bases: 3. The chain's CDR3 is CASSSTGLTNEKLFF. The CDR3 DNA reads TGTGCCAGCAGCTCGACAGGGTTAACTAATGAAAAACTGTTTTTT.

J is TRBJ2-5 and V is TRBV10-2; D is unresolved. The CDR3 contains 13 residues. Germline-derived CDR1 and CDR2 are WSHSY and SAAADI. V was shortened by 4 bases and J by 5 bases, with 11 bases between the two germline ends. The CDR3 sequence is CASSVTALETQYF. The CDR3 bases are TGCGCCAGCAGTGTGACTGCCCTGGAGACCCAGTACTTC.

This clonotype has at least ten counts. The V call is TRBV7-3, the J call TRBJ1-1; 7 positions match TRBD1. There are 14 residues in the CDR3. V was clipped by 2 bases and J by 4 bases; unmatched bases: 4. In germline, CDR1 is SGHTA, CDR2 FQGTGA. The CDR3 sequence is CASSLFPGGTEAFF. CDR3 DNA: TGTGCCAGCAGCTTATTTCCAGGGGGCACTGAAGCTTTCTTT.

This clonotype was seen ten or more times. V gene TRBV20-1 combines with J gene TRBJ1-6; D is unclear. The ends were cut back, 2 bases at V and 10 bases at J, with 12 bases in the middle. CDR1 DFQATT and CDR2 SNEGSKA come from the germline V gene (reference sequence). CDR3 length: 13 amino acids. CDR3 in DNA: TGCAGTGCTAGATTACTCACGGAGTCACCCCTCCACTTT. It codes for CSARLLTESPLHF.

At least ten counts were recorded for this clonotype. The rearrangement joins TRBV12-3 or TRBV12-4 to TRBJ2-3; D call uncertain. This CDR3 region has 14 residues. V lost 3 bases to trimming and J lost 5 bases, with 12 bases between them. CDR3 residues: CASSFYSFRDTQYF. The CDR3 DNA is TGTGCCAGCAGTTTTTATTCCTTCAGAGATACGCAGTATTTT.